The sequence of this T cell receptor (beta chain) was determined in a study of shared T cell receptors in the human thymus. Germline V gene lookup returns CDR1 MNHEY and CDR2 SVGAGI. The V gene lost 8 bases and the J gene lost 10 bases, with 21 bases spanning the gap. The length of the CDR3 is 13 residues. Produced via immunoSEQ multiplex PCR; TCRdb's table is partial and in-frame only. Counted here are around 730,000 clones, 70% to 90% occurring once; the ten biggest clones make up approximately 0.01%. This sample also appeared in a second study, on human thymus T cells. That work contributes: The people who donated were healthy Finnish babies having corrective surgery for congenital heart defects. Thymus was obtained from resections taken during corrective heart surgery. Repertoires from thymus and blood appeared to show biased V and J gene usage.

Sample: thymocytes. The TCR originated in a girl in the first two years of life with a congenital heart defect. The chain combines TRBV6-5 with TRBJ2-7; D might be TRBD1 (6 bases). The CDR3 DNA reads as TGTGCCAGCTCTACAACAGGGCAAGGAGAACAGTACTTC. Its translation is CASSTTGQGEQYF.